This T cell receptor beta chain is from a study of T cell responses to AZD1222 COVID-19 vaccine. Study outcomes and limitations: Baseline serology detected seropositivity in only 5 to 7 AZD1222 recipients. Recipients of two AZD1222 doses showed rising Spike-specific TCR breadth and depth. Unmutated regions of variants are reportedly targeted by nearly half of spike-specific TCRs.

Sequenced by immunoSEQ multiplex PCR; TCRdb stores in-frame clones only, minus some. The sample consists of about 100,000 clones, 75% to 90% of them appearing once. Second-dose recipients at about 4 or about 12 weeks were treated as one pooled group. Comment on this clone: Antigen specificity is unknown.

J lost 2 bases, V lost 4 bases, and 7 bases had no gene match. Germline CDR1 and CDR2: SGDLS and YYNGEE. The CDR3 contains 15 residues. The clonotype originates from an adult who received the AZD1222 COVID-19 vaccine. The sequences come from peripheral blood, collected 28 days after the second AZD1222 dose. The chain joins TRBV9 to TRBJ2-3, with 7 bases that match TRBD1. Written as DNA, the CDR3 is TGTGCCAGCAGCTCTTGGACAGGAGACACAGATACGCAGTATTTT. This translates into CASSSWTGDTDTQYF.